This is a list of T cell receptor beta chains from one sample in a study of cytomegalovirus exposure and HLA in healthy donors. Some clones are missing from TCRdb's copy, which holds only in-frame ones; the method was immunoSEQ multiplex PCR. Among tens of thousands of clones listed, about 70% were seen once. The sequenced sample was PBMCs. These receptors came from a male donor in good health and CMV-seropositive. CDR3s include the opening cysteine and the closing phenylalanine or tryptophan. Fields, in order: clone size, D gene, V gene, J gene, CDR3 protein, CDR3 DNA. The D gene is left open where the match is weak. Rows may omit the clone size; those that give it use once, few, many or a size class.

-	-	TRBV7-9	TRBJ2-7	CASSSQAYEQYF	TGTGCCAGCAGCTCCCAGGCCTACGAGCAGTACTTC
-	TRBD2	TRBV6-1	TRBJ2-7	CASSLAGVTSYEQYF	TGTGCCAGCAGTTTAGCGGGGGTGACCTCCTACGAGCAGTACTTC
few	-	TRBV19	TRBJ1-6	CASGGGSSYNSPLHF	TGTGCCAGTGGCGGGGGGAGCTCCTATAATTCACCCCTCCACTTT
-	-	TRBV19	TRBJ1-5	CASSIPSPNNQPQHF	TGTGCCAGTAGTATCCCCAGTCCAAACAATCAGCCCCAGCATTTT
-	TRBD1	TRBV4-2	TRBJ2-2	CASSLTGVNTGELFF	TGTGCCAGCAGCTTGACAGGGGTGAACACCGGGGAGCTGTTTTTT
few	-	TRBV5-4	TRBJ2-7	CASSGGYEQYF	TGTGCCAGCAGCGGCGGCTACGAGCAGTACTTC
-	TRBD2	TRBV18	TRBJ2-3	CASSLAGVSTDTQYF	TGTGCCAGCTCGCTAGCGGGAGTAAGCACAGATACGCAGTATTTT
once	-	TRBV30	TRBJ1-2	CAWSVLPGSYYGYTF	TGTGCCTGGAGTGTACTGCCAGGATCTTACTATGGCTACACCTTC
-	-	TRBV6-1	TRBJ1-6	CASSGQFSYNSPLHF	TGTGCCAGCAGTGGACAGTTCTCCTATAATTCACCCCTCCACTTT
few	TRBD1	TRBV5-1	TRBJ1-6	CASSVGQGASPLHF	TGCGCCAGCAGCGTGGGACAGGGGGCCTCACCCCTCCACTTT
few	-	TRBV10-1	TRBJ2-2	CASSGSTSSVIGGGELFF	TGCGCCAGCAGTGGGTCAACTAGCTCGGTAATCGGAGGCGGGGAGCTGTTTTTT
-	TRBD2	TRBV27	TRBJ2-7	CASSLSLGRTYEQYF	TGTGCCAGCAGTTTATCACTCGGGAGGACCTACGAGCAGTACTTC
-	-	TRBV19	TRBJ1-4	CASNAGVTEKLFF	TGTGCCAGTAACGCAGGGGTAACCGAAAAACTGTTTTTT
-	TRBD2	TRBV4-2	TRBJ2-5	CASSQDGTSGGAETQYF	TGTGCCAGCAGCCAAGATGGGACTAGCGGGGGGGCAGAGACCCAGTACTTC
-	TRBD1	TRBV30	TRBJ2-7	CAWKTDREPYEQYF	TGTGCCTGGAAGACGGACAGGGAACCCTACGAGCAGTACTTC
once	-	TRBV5-5	TRBJ1-4	CASSQRGAGGNEKLFF	TGTGCCAGCAGCCAGCGTGGTGCGGGCGGAAATGAAAAACTGTTTTTT
-	-	TRBV29-1	TRBJ1-3	CSVEGGAELPGNTIYF	TGCAGCGTTGAAGGTGGGGCAGAGCTACCTGGAAACACCATATATTTT
few	TRBD1	TRBV4-2	TRBJ1-5	CASSQNPGTVNQPQHF	TGTGCCAGCAGCCAAAATCCCGGGACAGTCAATCAGCCCCAGCATTTT
-	TRBD2	TRBV5-5	TRBJ2-2	CASSLVGGLTGELFF	TGTGCCAGCAGCTTGGTGGGGGGACTAACCGGGGAGCTGTTTTTT
once	-	TRBV7-3	TRBJ2-3	CASSERGRDTQYF	TGTGCCAGCAGCGAAAGAGGTCGGGATACGCAGTATTTT
-	TRBD1	TRBV25-1	TRBJ1-5	CASSEWTGGNNQPQHF	TGTGCCAGCAGTGAATGGACAGGGGGCAACAATCAGCCCCAGCATTTT
few	-	TRBV19	TRBJ2-3	CASSIYPGDTDTQYF	TGTGCCAGTAGTATATACCCAGGGGACACAGATACGCAGTATTTT
few	-	TRBV14	TRBJ2-4	CASSQPMGAQNIQYF	TGTGCCAGCAGCCAGCCTATGGGGGCGCAGAACATTCAGTACTTC
-	-	TRBV5-1	TRBJ2-7	CASSLNRPGVGEQYF	TGCGCCAGCAGCCTAAATCGTCCAGGGGTCGGCGAGCAGTACTTC
-	TRBD2	TRBV29-1	TRBJ2-2	CSARGTSGDLNTGELFF	TGCAGCGCCCGCGGGACTAGCGGAGACTTAAACACCGGGGAGCTGTTTTTT
once	TRBD2	TRBV4-1	TRBJ2-5	CASSQDGGEDQETQYF	TGCGCCAGCAGCCAAGATGGGGGGGAGGACCAAGAGACCCAGTACTTC
-	-	TRBV21-1	TRBJ1-5	CASSKEGAGNQPQHF	TGTGCCAGCAGCAAAGAGGGGGCAGGGAATCAGCCCCAGCATTTT
-	-	TRBV19	TRBJ2-5	CASSIAPGTQYF	TGTGCCAGTAGTATAGCCCCCGGGACCCAGTACTTC
-	-	TRBV4-1	TRBJ1-1	CASSLTYRGGNTEAFF	TGCGCCAGCAGCCTCACCTACAGAGGGGGGAACACTGAAGCTTTCTTT
few	-	TRBV7-9	TRBJ2-7	CASSPRQSYEQYF	TGTGCCAGCAGCCCAAGACAGTCCTACGAGCAGTACTTC
once	-	TRBV7-2	TRBJ1-5	CASSLGHNNQPQHF	TGTGCCAGCAGCCTCGGACATAACAATCAGCCCCAGCATTTT
-	TRBD2	TRBV4-1	TRBJ2-1	CASSQVLAGAAGASSYNEQFF	TGCGCCAGCAGCCAAGTGTTAGCGGGGGCCGCCGGGGCTAGCTCCTACAATGAGCAGTTCTTC
-	TRBD2	TRBV7-2	TRBJ2-1	CASSPTSGPYNEQFF	TGTGCCAGCAGCCCGACTAGCGGGCCCTACAATGAGCAGTTCTTC
once	TRBD1	TRBV18	TRBJ2-7	CASSPGTGKGEQYF	TGTGCCAGCTCACCCGGGACAGGGAAGGGAGAGCAGTACTTC
-	-	TRBV7-2	TRBJ2-5	CASSLAYSSFSQETQYF	TGTGCCAGCAGCTTAGCGTATTCGTCCTTTTCCCAAGAGACCCAGTACTTC
-	TRBD2	TRBV4-1	TRBJ2-1	CASGRAGFSYNEQFF	TGCGCCAGCGGGAGAGCGGGATTCTCCTACAATGAGCAGTTCTTC
-	TRBD1	TRBV7-9	TRBJ2-7	CASRPGTGYEQYF	TGTGCCAGCAGACCTGGGACAGGCTACGAGCAGTACTTC
-	TRBD1	TRBV29-1	TRBJ2-3	CSVETGGRGDTQYF	TGCAGCGTTGAGACAGGGGGGAGAGGTGATACGCAGTATTTT
-	TRBD1	TRBV18	TRBJ1-2	CASSEGQGASGYTF	TGTGCCAGCTCAGAGGGACAGGGGGCAAGCGGCTACACCTTC
-	-	TRBV6-1	TRBJ2-7	CASSGRGGTGVHEQYF	TGTGCCAGCAGTGGAAGAGGAGGCACGGGGGTTCACGAGCAGTACTTC
-	TRBD1	TRBV7-9	TRBJ2-3	CATLRQGGTDTQYF	TGTGCCACCTTACGACAGGGGGGCACAGATACGCAGTATTTT
-	-	TRBV7-9	TRBJ2-1	CASSFGQGRDNEQFF	TGTGCCAGCAGCTTTGGGCAGGGAAGGGATAATGAGCAGTTCTTC